The TCR beta chain under discussion was sequenced for a study of cytomegalovirus exposure and HLA in healthy donors. Study results and limitations: Prior analysis indicated that the majority of TCR beta V segments exhibited productivity approximately 87% or approximately 30% of the time.

In its sample, this clone was seen a few times. Its antigen remains unknown. Per the germline V gene, CDR1 is SGHRS and CDR2 is YFSETQ. The CDR3 is made up of 17 amino acids. Trimming stripped 0 bases from V and 1 base from J, with 16 bases between. The PCR had 60 Vbeta and 13 Jbeta primers. Profiling relied on immunoSEQ multiplex PCR, and the TCRdb table lists in-frame clones only, not all of them. The table records 110,000 to 150,000 clones, around 9.7% of them present only once. This receptor was obtained from a man in his fifties or sixties in good health and CMV-seronegative. What was sequenced was PBMCs. V is TRBV5-1 and J is TRBJ1-2; D is unclear. The CDR3 DNA reads as TGCGCCAGCAGCTTGGCGGGAGCCGTAGACTTTAACTATGGCTACACCTTC. It encodes CASSLAGAVDFNYGYTF.